The 16 T cell receptor beta chains below all came from one sample that was sequenced in a study of T cells after posttransplantation cyclophosphamide. Control samples came 1 year after myeloablative marrow transplants with methotrexate plus calcineurin inhibitor. Generated by immunoSEQ multiplex PCR, the TCRdb table keeps only in-frame clones and is missing some. Of tens of thousands of clones detected, more than 80% appear once; the ten largest clones hold around 8.2%. Source: PBMCs, taken after an allogeneic stem cell transplant with a calcineurin inhibitor and methotrexate. The receptor source for this set is a female patient in her fifties or sixties who received an allogeneic stem cell transplant from an unrelated donor, was CMV-positive, and had chronic GVHD only. The graft donor may be the source of some T cells.

This clone was observed once. The rearrangement uses TRBV18 and TRBJ1-2; TRBD1 agrees at 8 bases. Trimming cost V 0 bases and J 6 bases; bases outside gene matches: 3. Per germline, CDR1 KGHSH and CDR2 LQKENI. The CDR3 consists of 14 residues. CDR3 residues: CASSPPQGANGYTF. Here the CDR3 DNA reads TGTGCCAGCTCACCACCCCAGGGGGCCAATGGCTACACCTTC.

V usage is TRBV6-1 and J usage is TRBJ1-1; the D gene is possibly TRBD1 (6 bases). CDR1 is MNHNS and CDR2 is SASEGT in the germline V gene. Trimming cost V 5 bases and J 3 bases, with 16 bases left between them. This CDR3 spans 15 amino acids. The DNA of the CDR3 is TGTGCCAGCAGTCCTACCAGGGGAGGGGACACTGAAGCTTTCTTT. Its protein is CASSPTRGGDTEAFF.

This rearrangement joins TRBV19 to TRBJ2-1; D possibly corresponds to TRBD1 (6 bases). Trimming pared 2 bases from V and 4 bases from J, leaving 12 bases between. Germline CDR1 and CDR2: LNHDA and SQIVND (reference sequence). CDR3 size: 15 residues. In DNA, the CDR3 is TGTGCCAGTAGTATAACAGGGTTTTCTTACAATGAGCAGTTCTTC. Translation gives CASSITGFSYNEQFF. Combining the CDR3 with reference TRBV19 and TRBJ2-1 gives the whole variable domain DGGITQSPKYLFRKEGQNVTLSCEQNLNHDAMYWYRQDPGQGLRLIYYSQIVNDFQKGDIAEGYSVSREKKESFPLTVTSAQKNPTAFYLCASSITGFSYNEQFFGPGTRLTVL.

The rearrangement links TRBV7-2 to TRBJ2-7; the D gene is possibly TRBD2 (6 bases). Per germline, CDR1 SGHTA and CDR2 FQGNSA. Trimming took 5 bases from V and 4 from J, leaving 15 bases between them. The length of the CDR3 is 14 residues. This CDR3 reads CASSLRAGPYEQYF. The CDR3, as DNA: TGTGCCAGCAGCCTAAGGGCGGGGCCTTACGAGCAGTACTTC. The full variable domain, with the rest looked up from reference TRBV7-2 and TRBJ2-7, is GAGVSQSPSNKVTEKGKDVELRCDPISGHTALYWYRQSLGQGLEFLIYFQGNSAPDKSGLPSDRFSAERTGGSVSTLTIQRTQQEDSAVYLCASSLRAGPYEQYFGPGTRLTVT.

The gene calls are TRBV27 and TRBJ2-5; TRBD1 agrees at 9 bases. The end of the DNA fits TRBJ2-7 better, so the J call may be wrong. The germline CDR1 and CDR2 sequences are MNHEY and SMNVEV (reference sequence). The CDR3 totals 16 residues. The CDR3 bases are TGTGCCAGCAGTTCTTTTTTGGACAGGGGCCGGTACGAGCAGTACTTC. This gives the protein CASSSFLDRGRYEQYF.

This clone was recorded once. This sequence joins TRBV6-5 and TRBJ2-7; 7 positions agree with TRBD1. Trimming took 6 bases from V and 0 from J; bases not matched to a gene: 8. This CDR3 is built from 15 residues. The germline V gene encodes CDR1 MNHEY and CDR2 SVGAGI. For the CDR3, the DNA is TGTGCCAGCAGAAGACAGGGAAGGAGCTCCTACGAGCAGTACTTC. This encodes CASRRQGRSSYEQYF.

The J gene is TRBJ1-1, the V gene TRBV28, with D possibly matching TRBD1 (5 bases). Trimming took off 6 bases at V and 4 bases at J, with 12 bases between the two ends. The germline CDR1 and CDR2 sequences are MDHEN and SYDVKM. The CDR3 has 13 amino acids. CDR3 DNA sequence: TGTGCCAGCAGCGTCCGGGGGACCACTGAAGCTTTCTTT. This encodes CASSVRGTTEAFF.

This clone was seen only a few times. J is TRBJ2-2 and V is TRBV10-3; 8 nucleotides agree with TRBD1. The trim removed 3 bases at V and 7 bases at J, leaving 7 bases unmatched. The CDR3 loop spans 15 amino acids. Germline CDR1 is ENHRY and CDR2 is SYGVKD. This CDR3 reads CAISDETGVVGELFF. DNA of the CDR3: TGTGCCATCAGTGATGAGACAGGGGTGGTCGGGGAGCTGTTTTTT.

This chain connects TRBV27 to TRBJ1-5, with D uncertain. The CDR3 length is 14 residues. Deletions cut 5 bases from V and 6 bases from J, with 14 bases between. Germline loops: CDR1 MNHEY, CDR2 SMNVEV (reference sequence). The CDR3 reads CASSPRGWGQPQHF. The DNA for the CDR3 is TGTGCCAGCAGTCCGCGGGGTTGGGGTCAGCCCCAGCATTTT.

This clone has only a few counts. The chain recombines TRBV29-1 with TRBJ1-1, with D possibly matching TRBD1 (6 bases). The V end was cut by 8 bases, the J end by 5 bases, with 15 bases between. The CDR3 is 12 residues long. Germline CDR1 is SQVTM and CDR2 is ANQGSEA. The CDR3 sequence is CSPHREKTEAFF. Here the CDR3 DNA reads TGCAGCCCCCACAGGGAGAAGACTGAAGCTTTCTTT.

The rearrangement uses TRBV28 and TRBJ1-4, with 7 bases matching TRBD1. CDR3 length: 15 amino acids. After removal of 5 bases from V and 5 bases from J, the junction contained 8 bases not matched to a gene. CDR1 MDHEN and CDR2 SYDVKM come from the germline V gene. The chain's CDR3 is CASSRQGRVNEKLFF. CDR3 coding DNA: TGTGCCAGCAGTCGACAGGGAAGGGTCAATGAAAAACTGTTTTTT. The full variable domain, with the rest looked up from reference TRBV28 and TRBJ1-4, is DVKVTQSSRYLVKRTGEKVFLECVQDMDHENMFWYRQDPGLGLRLIYFSYDVKMKEKGDIPEGYSVSREKKERFSLILESASTNQTSMYLCASSRQGRVNEKLFFGSGTQLSVL.

The J gene is TRBJ2-4, the V gene TRBV6-1; D call uncertain. The V end lost 7 bases, the J end lost 11 bases, and 18 bases lay between the germline ends. Germline V gene lookup returns CDR1 MNHNS and CDR2 SASEGT. CDR3 size: 13 residues. The CDR3 spells CASTPSQQPVQYF. The CDR3 bases are TGTGCCAGCACTCCCAGCCAACAGCCTGTTCAGTACTTC.

The chain carries TRBV19 and TRBJ1-4, with 7 bases lining up with TRBD1. After removal of 5 bases from V and 7 bases from J, the junction contained 10 bases not matched to a gene. The CDR3 runs 15 residues. Germline V gene sequence: CDR1 LNHDA, CDR2 SQIVND (reference sequence). The CDR3 bases are TGTGCCAGTAGTCTTCGACAGGGATCGACTGAAAAACTGTTTTTT. Amino acids: CASSLRQGSTEKLFF. Filled out from reference TRBV19 and TRBJ1-4, the complete variable domain reads DGGITQSPKYLFRKEGQNVTLSCEQNLNHDAMYWYRQDPGQGLRLIYYSQIVNDFQKGDIAEGYSVSREKKESFPLTVTSAQKNPTAFYLCASSLRQGSTEKLFFGSGTQLSVL.

A word on this clone: A read error may produce the germline difference seen at one junction end. J is TRBJ2-1 and V is TRBV7-7; D gene ambiguous. This CDR3 comprises 14 residues. The V gene's germline CDR1 is SSHAT and CDR2 FNYEAQ (reference sequence). CDR3 DNA: TGTGCTAGCAGCTTAAATACTGTGCACAATGAGCAGTTCTTC. It specifies CASSLNTVHNEQFF.

J is TRBJ2-1 and V is TRBV11-2; 12 nucleotides agree with TRBD2. This CDR3 region has 15 residues. J lost 9 bases, V lost 5 bases, and 8 bases had no gene match. The germline V gene has CDR1 SGHAT and CDR2 FQNNGV. For the CDR3, the DNA is TGTGCCAGCAGCCCCCTAGCGGGAGGGCCAGGTGAGCAGTTCTTC. This translates into CASSPLAGGPGEQFF.

The rearrangement links TRBV9 to TRBJ2-5; 11 positions match TRBD2. The J call is in doubt because the DNA end fits TRBJ2-7 better. Germline V CDR1 and CDR2: SGDLS, YYNGEE. The CDR3 length is 16 residues. The CDR3 nucleotides are TGTGCCAGCAGCCCCATCGGGACTAGCGGCTCCTACGAGCAGTACTTC. This sequence encodes CASSPIGTSGSYEQYF.